Listed below are T cell receptor beta chains from one sample, sequenced in a study of shared clonotypes between healthy human individuals. Clones were sequenced by immunoSEQ multiplex PCR, and TCRdb holds only the in-frame ones, with some missing. Counted here are around 1,100,000 clones, 70% to 85% occurring once; the ten biggest clones make up about 0.89%. Material: memory CD4+ T cells from PBMCs. These receptors all come from a young man in good health. Some clones in this sample may be carry-over from other donors' samples. Each CDR3 is given with its conserved first and last residue. D genes are given only for firm matches. Expanded clones get a size class; other rows say once, few or many, or leave the size out.

d_gene	v_gene	j_gene	abundance	CDR3nt	CDR3aa
NA	TRBV7-9	TRBJ1-2	NA	TGTGCCAGCAGCTTAGGGCAGCAACCTAACTATGGCTACACCTTC	CASSLGQQPNYGYTF
TRBD1	TRBV9	TRBJ2-3	NA	TGTGCCAGCAGCCAACCCTCAGGGGGCGGCACAGATACGCAGTATTTT	CASSQPSGGGTDTQYF
TRBD1	TRBV28	TRBJ1-5	few	TGTGCCAGCAGTTTATCCGGGACAGGGGAACATCAGCCCCAGCATTTT	CASSLSGTGEHQPQHF
NA	TRBV6-5	TRBJ1-2	few	TGTGCCAGCAGTGACGTGACAGCTAACTATGGCTACACCTTC	CASSDVTANYGYTF
TRBD1	TRBV4-1	TRBJ1-2	many	TGCGCCAGCAGCCGCGTTACCCCAGGGGGAATCGCCTACACCTTC	CASSRVTPGGIAYTF
NA	TRBV30	TRBJ1-5	NA	TGTGCCTGGAGTGCCCCTGGAAAGTTCGGGGATCAGCCCCAGCATTTT	CAWSAPGKFGDQPQHF
TRBD1	TRBV7-2	TRBJ1-1	NA	TGTGCCAGCAGCCCAGCGGGACAGGGGAAAGCTTTCTTT	CASSPAGQGKAFF
NA	TRBV27	TRBJ2-5	once	TGTGCCAGCACCCGGGCGGGACATAATCCCCTAGAGACCCAGTACTTC	CASTRAGHNPLETQYF
NA	TRBV30	TRBJ1-1	NA	TGTGCCTGGAGTGTCAGGGGTTCGGGGACTGAAGCTTTCTTT	CAWSVRGSGTEAFF
NA	TRBV19	TRBJ2-7	NA	TGTGCCAGTAGTATTTCGGACCAAATTTCCTACGAGCAGTACTTC	CASSISDQISYEQYF
TRBD1	TRBV5-1	TRBJ1-4	NA	TGCGCCAGCAGCTTCGCACAGGGGGATGAAAAACTGTTTTTT	CASSFAQGDEKLFF
TRBD1	TRBV6-1	TRBJ1-2	NA	TGTGCCAGCAGTGAACTCTACAGGGGGCACGGCTACACCTTC	CASSELYRGHGYTF
NA	TRBV11-2	TRBJ2-7	NA	TGTGCCAGCAGCTTAGATCGGGCCGGTGCCTACGAGCAGTACTTC	CASSLDRAGAYEQYF
NA	TRBV9	TRBJ2-5	NA	TGTGCCAGCAGCGTAAGCCAACTGGGGGAGACCCAGTACTTC	CASSVSQLGETQYF
TRBD1	TRBV7-2	TRBJ1-1	NA	TGTGCCAGCAGCCGGGGGACAGGAGGTGAAGCTTTCTTT	CASSRGTGGEAFF
NA	TRBV2	TRBJ1-5	NA	TGTGCCAGCAGTAGGAGTCGGGGGAATCAGCCCCAGCATTTT	CASSRSRGNQPQHF
NA	TRBV27	TRBJ2-7	many	TGTGCCAGCAGTCACCGGGACCCCGTTTGGGAGCAGTACTTC	CASSHRDPVWEQYF
NA	TRBV6-4	TRBJ1-4	NA	TGTGCCAGCAGACAGGGTTCAGGAGAAAAACTGTTTTTT	CASRQGSGEKLFF
TRBD1	TRBV6-5	TRBJ1-1	NA	TGTGCCAGCAAGAGGGGGCGAAGGGACACTGAAGCTTTCTTT	CASKRGRRDTEAFF
TRBD1	TRBV29-1	TRBJ1-4	NA	TGCAGCAGCGCCAAGACAGGGACTAATGAAAAACTGTTTTTT	CSSAKTGTNEKLFF
NA	TRBV10-3	TRBJ2-7	NA	TGTGCCATCAGTGAGTCGACCCCGGGGGAGCAGTACTTC	CAISESTPGEQYF
NA	TRBV18	TRBJ1-1	few	TGTGCCAGCTCACCGGTTGATTTGGGAGGAAAGGCTTTCTTT	CASSPVDLGGKAFF
TRBD2	TRBV5-6	TRBJ2-3	NA	TGTGCCAGCAGCCTAAAACGGACTAGCGGTACCACAGATACGCAGTATTTT	CASSLKRTSGTTDTQYF
TRBD2	TRBV18	TRBJ2-3	NA	TGTGCCAGCTCACCACAGACTAGCAGAACAGATACGCAGTATTTT	CASSPQTSRTDTQYF
NA	TRBV28	TRBJ2-1	many	TGTGCCAGCAGTCAGGGGGAGGGCATGTCCTACAATGAGCAGTTCTTC	CASSQGEGMSYNEQFF
NA	TRBV2	TRBJ2-5	NA	TGTGCCAGCAGTGAAGTTGTGGGAGGTGAGACCCAGTACTTC	CASSEVVGGETQYF
TRBD1	TRBV7-9	TRBJ1-2	few	TGTGCCAGCAGCCCCGGACAGGGACTTTACGGCTACACCTTC	CASSPGQGLYGYTF
NA	TRBV7-9	TRBJ2-1	NA	TGTGCCAGCAGCATGACAGTCTCCTACAATGAGCAGTTCTTC	CASSMTVSYNEQFF
TRBD1	TRBV9	TRBJ2-7	once	TGTGCCAGCAGCCCCGGGACAGTTTCCTACGAGCAGTACTTC	CASSPGTVSYEQYF
NA	TRBV5-1	TRBJ1-4	NA	TGCGCCAGCAGCTTGGCCCTCGATCGGGGGGGTGAAAAACTGTTTTTT	CASSLALDRGGEKLFF
TRBD1	TRBV7-3	TRBJ2-7	NA	TGTGCCAGCAGCCCAACAGCCGGGACAGGGCGCGAGCAGTACTTC	CASSPTAGTGREQYF
NA	TRBV5-1	TRBJ1-2	NA	TGCGCCAGCAGCTTGGCAGGGCCCTACTATGGCTACACCTTC	CASSLAGPYYGYTF
NA	TRBV21-1	TRBJ2-7	NA	TGTGCCAGCATCTTTTACGAGCAGTACTTC	CASIFYEQYF
NA	TRBV28	TRBJ1-1	NA	TGTGCCAGCAGTTTACCGGGCAGCCGACAAGCTTTCTTT	CASSLPGSRQAFF
TRBD1	TRBV5-5	TRBJ1-4	NA	TGTGCCAGCAGCCCGGACAGGAGCCTGTTTTTT	CASSPDRSLFF
NA	TRBV4-2	TRBJ1-1	NA	TGTGCCAGCAGCCTATCTAGCGGCGGTCGCACTGAAGCTTTCTTT	CASSLSSGGRTEAFF
TRBD2	TRBV27	TRBJ2-2	NA	TGTGCCAGCAGTTTATTTGTTGGGGGGGGATACACCGGGGAGCTGTTTTTT	CASSLFVGGGYTGELFF
TRBD2	TRBV6-6	TRBJ2-1	NA	TGTGCCAGCAGCACCCGGGAGCGGGGGTCTAATGAGCAGTTCTTC	CASSTRERGSNEQFF
TRBD2	TRBV28	TRBJ2-4	NA	TGTGCCAGCAACCGCCCTGCGGGAGCCCAAAACATTCAGTACTTC	CASNRPAGAQNIQYF
TRBD1	TRBV5-4	TRBJ2-7	NA	TGTGCCAGCAGCACGGGACGTGGGACAGGGACCCACGAGCAGTACTTC	CASSTGRGTGTHEQYF
NA	TRBV6-1	TRBJ1-1	many	TGTGCCAGCAGTGAAGCCCGTCGGCAGGAGAACACTGAAGCTTTCTTT	CASSEARRQENTEAFF